The sequence of this T cell receptor (beta chain) was determined in a study of T cells in Graves' hyperthyroidism and ophthalmopathy. Study results and limitations: The blood repertoire included most of the expanded thyroid clonotypes above 0.001.

Stable disease denoted Graves' hyperthyroidism without ophthalmopathy progression within 18 months. About this clonotype itself: Antigen: not known.

RNA transcripts were the template for amplifying TCR beta CDR3 regions. TCR CDR3 regions were first amplified by RT-PCR with HTBI primers. TCRdb called the multiplex PCR reads again in MiXCR, with one record for every CDR3 protein. The data contain around 560,000 distinct CDR3 sequences, approximately 15% of them seen just once; the ten biggest clones take up roughly 18%. Sequenced material: blood. This receptor was taken from a young woman with Graves' hyperthyroidism.

The CDR3 DNA follows: TGCAGCGCCCGCTTATGGGGACAGGGAAAGATCTATGGCTACACCTTC. It specifies CSARLWGQGKIYGYTF. V is TRBV29-1 and J is TRBJ1-2, with 9 bases lining up with TRBD1. The germline V gene has CDR1 SQVTM and CDR2 ANQGSEA. Trimming cost V 7 bases and J 4 bases; bases outside gene matches: 16. This CDR3 region has 16 residues.